Presented here are 16 T cell receptor beta chains from one specimen sequenced in a study of blood T cell repertoires in COVID-19. The repertoire was sequenced with immunoSEQ multiplex PCR; TCRdb's copy has only in-frame clones and lacks some. The table records approximately 270,000 clones, 87% of them present only once. Sequenced input: peripheral blood. These receptors originate from a man aged 18 to 29 with active or convalescent COVID-19.

The rearrangement links TRBV19 to TRBJ1-2; the D gene is possibly TRBD1 (5 bases). Trimming stripped 5 bases from V and 5 bases from J, with 15 bases between. Germline CDR1 reads LNHDA; CDR2 reads SQIVND (reference sequence). This CDR3 is 14 amino acids long. The CDR3 here is CASSLETAYYGYTF. DNA for the CDR3: TGTGCCAGTAGTTTGGAGACAGCTTATTATGGCTACACCTTC.

This rearrangement joins TRBV5-1 to TRBJ2-7; D may be TRBD2 (6 bases). CDR3 size: 12 residues. The V gene's germline CDR1 is SGHRS and CDR2 YFSETQ. V lost 4 bases and J lost 4, with 9 bases in between. The CDR3 DNA is TGCGCCAGCAGCATTAGCGGATACGAGCAGTACTTC. Translated, it gives CASSISGYEQYF.

The genes are TRBV5-6 and TRBJ2-7; TRBD2 agrees at 11 bases. Germline V gives CDR1 SGHDT, CDR2 YYEEEE. Trimming cost V 1 base and J 7 bases; bases outside gene matches: 1. CDR3 size: 13 residues. CDR3 nucleotide sequence: TGTGCCAGCAGCTTGAGACTAGCGGGAGAGCAGTACTTC. Translation: CASSLRLAGEQYF.

In its sample, this clone was seen once. This sequence joins TRBV29-1 and TRBJ2-1; TRBD2 might be the D (7 bases). Germline V gene lookup returns CDR1 SQVTM and CDR2 ANQGSEA. The CDR3 totals 14 residues. Trimming stripped 7 bases from V and 7 bases from J, with 20 bases between. The CDR3 DNA sequence: TGCAGCGCTGGCCGAGGGGGGGAGGGTAATGAGCAGTTCTTC. This codes for CSAGRGGEGNEQFF.

The V gene is TRBV13, the J gene TRBJ2-1, with TRBD2 matching 15 bases. Per the germline V gene, CDR1 is PRHDT and CDR2 is FYEKMQ (reference sequence). This CDR3 contains 20 residues. The J segment lost 4 bases and the V segment lost 4 bases, leaving 14 bases of the junction unmatched. The CDR3 coding sequence is TGTGCCAGCAGCTCTTACACCAGGACTAGCGGGAGGGCCGGGTACAATGAGCAGTTCTTC. Residues: CASSSYTRTSGRAGYNEQFF. Together with reference TRBV13 and TRBJ2-1, the CDR3 gives the full variable domain: AAGVIQSPRHLIKEKRETATLKCYPIPRHDTVYWYQQGPGQDPQFLISFYEKMQSDKGSIPDRFSAQQFSDYHSELNMSSLELGDSALYFCASSSYTRTSGRAGYNEQFFGPGTRLTVL.

The rearrangement joins TRBV28 to TRBJ2-7, with TRBD1 as a possible D gene (6 bases). Germline CDR1 and CDR2: MDHEN and SYDVKM. The CDR3 consists of 16 residues. The germline V and J ends were trimmed by 7 bases and 2 bases, with 21 bases remaining between them. The CDR3 region has the DNA TGTGCCAGCACCCCTGCTTTGGGGACACGAGCCTACGAGCAGTACTTC. Residues: CASTPALGTRAYEQYF.

The V and J genes are TRBV7-3 and TRBJ1-1; TRBD1 agrees at 8 bases. CDR1 SGHTA and CDR2 FQGTGA come from the germline V gene. After removal of 5 bases from V and 0 bases from J, the junction contained 8 bases not matched to a gene. The CDR3 length is 16 residues. The CDR3 DNA reads as TGTGCCAGCAGCCCCGGACAGGGACCGATGAACACTGAAGCTTTCTTT. It translates to CASSPGQGPMNTEAFF.

The chain has TRBV5-1 and TRBJ2-2, with a possible D match to TRBD2 (6 bases). V was clipped by 4 bases and J by 5 bases, with 18 bases between them. There are 16 residues in the CDR3. Germline V gene sequence: CDR1 SGHRS, CDR2 YFSETQ. CDR3 bases: TGCGCCAGCAGCCAAGGCAGACTAGATTGGACCGGGGAGCTGTTTTTT. Protein: CASSQGRLDWTGELFF.

This clone appeared a single time. The chain links TRBV15 to TRBJ1-2, with TRBD1 as a possible D gene (6 bases). The CDR3 consists of 16 residues. Germline CDR1 reads LNHNV; CDR2 reads YYDKDF (reference sequence). Trimming removed 0 bases at V and 8 bases at J, with 19 bases between. The CDR3 spells CATSREVGRGRDGYTF. The CDR3, as DNA: TGTGCCACCAGCAGAGAAGTCGGTAGGGGGAGGGACGGCTACACCTTC.

The rearrangement joins TRBV9 to TRBJ2-1; 7 bases align to TRBD2. This CDR3 has 14 amino acids. V shed 0 bases and J 7 bases; nucleotides not matched to a gene: 4. CDR1 and CDR2 from the germline V gene are SGDLS and YYNGEE. The CDR3 DNA is TGTGCCAGCAGCGTAGGCGGGGGATGGAATGAGCAGTTCTTC. Translated: CASSVGGGWNEQFF. The entire variable domain, with the rest obtained from reference TRBV9 and TRBJ2-1, is as follows: DSGVTQTPKHLITATGQRVTLRCSPRSGDLSVYWYQQSLDQGLQFLIQYYNGEERAKGNILERFSAQQFPDLHSELNLSSLELGDSALYFCASSVGGGWNEQFFGPGTRLTVL.

This sequence joins TRBV9 and TRBJ1-5; no definite D call. Germline-derived CDR1 and CDR2 are SGDLS and YYNGEE. The CDR3 length is 14 residues. Trimming removed 0 bases at V and 6 bases at J, with 10 bases between. DNA for the CDR3: TGTGCCAGCAGCGTAGGCGGAGGGCTTCAGCCCCAGCATTTT. This translates into CASSVGGGLQPQHF.

A remark on this clone: At one end the junction does not follow the germline gene, possibly because of a read error. The chain employs TRBV7-7 and TRBJ2-5; 9 bases line up with TRBD1. The CDR3 runs to 14 residues. Germline V lookup: CDR1 SSHAT, CDR2 FNYEAQ (reference sequence). The CDR3 DNA is TGTGCTAGCAGCTCCGGGACAGGGATAGAGACCCAGTACTTC. The encoded protein is CASSSGTGIETQYF.

This chain links TRBV3-1 (or the pseudogene TRBV3-2) with TRBJ2-1; D is perhaps TRBD1 (6 bases). The germline gives CDR1 LGHDT, CDR2 YNNKEL (reference sequence). The CDR3 length is 13 residues. V was pared by 4 bases and J by 10 bases, with 14 bases between. The CDR3 spells CASSPEQGWEQFF. The DNA for the CDR3 is TGTGCCAGCAGCCCCGAACAGGGTTGGGAGCAGTTCTTC.

The V gene is TRBV9, the J gene TRBJ1-5; 8 nucleotides line up with TRBD1. J was trimmed by 5 bases and V by 0 bases; bases with no gene match: 4. CDR1 is SGDLS, CDR2 YYNGEE, per germline. This CDR3 comprises 15 residues. This CDR3 is CASSVGTGPDQPQHF. Written as DNA, the CDR3 is TGTGCCAGCAGCGTAGGGACAGGGCCGGATCAGCCCCAGCATTTT. The complete variable domain, with remaining parts taken from reference TRBV9 and TRBJ1-5, reads DSGVTQTPKHLITATGQRVTLRCSPRSGDLSVYWYQQSLDQGLQFLIQYYNGEERAKGNILERFSAQQFPDLHSELNLSSLELGDSALYFCASSVGTGPDQPQHFGDGTRLSIL.

V usage is TRBV5-4 and J usage is TRBJ2-6; no reliable D call. Germline values: CDR1 SGHNT, CDR2 YYREEE (reference sequence). CDR3 length: 17 amino acids. V was trimmed by 1 base and J by 0 bases, leaving 11 bases between them. The CDR3 DNA reads TGTGCCAGCAGCTTGCGTCAGGATTCCTCTGGGGCCAACGTCCTGACTTTC. It yields the protein CASSLRQDSSGANVLTF.

This chain joins TRBV5-1 and TRBJ2-7; 13 nucleotides agree with TRBD2. The germline V gene encodes CDR1 SGHRS and CDR2 YFSETQ. V was clipped by 4 bases and J by 0 bases; unmatched bases: 1. The CDR3 has 15 residues. CDR3: CASSGLAGASYEQYF. CDR3 nucleotides: TGCGCCAGCAGCGGACTAGCGGGGGCCTCCTACGAGCAGTACTTC.